The 5 T cell receptor beta chains listed next were all sequenced from one sample in a study of blood T cells in healthy people across ages. A second PCR of roughly 7 to 11 cycles used a sample-barcoded 5' primer and a J-beta primer mix. TCRdb reanalysed the 5' RACE reads using MiXCR and keeps one entry per CDR3 protein. The sample contains around 940,000 distinct CDR3 sequences, roughly 51% of which appear only once. Material for sequencing was blood. The origin of the receptors is a woman aged 55-69 years in good health.

The rearrangement uses TRBV6-1 and TRBJ2-3; the D is unclear. CDR1 and CDR2 from the germline V gene are MNHNS and SASEGT. The germline V and J ends were trimmed by 5 bases and 0 bases, with 9 bases remaining between them. The CDR3 has 14 amino acids. The DNA of the CDR3 is TGTGCCAGCAGTTGGGTCGCCAGCACAGATACGCAGTATTTT. Translating it yields CASSWVASTDTQYF.

This clonotype was seen only once. The J gene is TRBJ1-1, the V gene TRBV2; D gene uncertain. This CDR3 contains 13 residues. The germline V gene has CDR1 SNHLY and CDR2 FYNNEI. V shed 4 bases and J shed 2 bases, with 8 bases lying between them. The CDR3: CASSVLFNTEAFF. In nucleotides, the CDR3 is TGTGCCAGCAGTGTATTATTTAACACTGAAGCTTTCTTT.

On this clonotype: This may come from a read error, since a much larger clone is one base off. The rearrangement joins TRBV2 to TRBJ2-3, with TRBD1 matching 7 bases. J gave up 6 bases and V 8 bases, and 11 bases lay outside the gene matches. This CDR3 is built from 14 residues. The V gene's germline CDR1 is SNHLY and CDR2 FYNNEI. The CDR3 nucleotides are TGTGCCAGCCTGGGACAGAGGGCGCCGGATACGCAGTATTTT. Translated: CASLGQRAPDTQYF.

The chain carries TRBV20-1 and TRBJ2-3; 8 nucleotides match TRBD2. This CDR3 spans 15 amino acids. Germline values: CDR1 DFQATT, CDR2 SNEGSKA (reference sequence). V lost 1 base, J lost 0 bases, and 3 bases stayed unmatched. The CDR3 bases are TGCAGTGCTAGAGGGGCTAGCGGGAGCACAGATACGCAGTATTTT. Its protein product is CSARGASGSTDTQYF.

For the CDR3, the DNA is TGTGCCAGCAATTCCGGGACTAGTGCCTACAATGAGCAGTTCTTC. This sequence encodes CASNSGTSAYNEQFF. The gene calls are TRBV12-3 or TRBV12-4 and TRBJ2-1; 8 bases are shared with TRBD2. The CDR3 is 15 residues long. V was pared by 7 bases and J by 2 bases, with 7 bases of the junction left unmatched.